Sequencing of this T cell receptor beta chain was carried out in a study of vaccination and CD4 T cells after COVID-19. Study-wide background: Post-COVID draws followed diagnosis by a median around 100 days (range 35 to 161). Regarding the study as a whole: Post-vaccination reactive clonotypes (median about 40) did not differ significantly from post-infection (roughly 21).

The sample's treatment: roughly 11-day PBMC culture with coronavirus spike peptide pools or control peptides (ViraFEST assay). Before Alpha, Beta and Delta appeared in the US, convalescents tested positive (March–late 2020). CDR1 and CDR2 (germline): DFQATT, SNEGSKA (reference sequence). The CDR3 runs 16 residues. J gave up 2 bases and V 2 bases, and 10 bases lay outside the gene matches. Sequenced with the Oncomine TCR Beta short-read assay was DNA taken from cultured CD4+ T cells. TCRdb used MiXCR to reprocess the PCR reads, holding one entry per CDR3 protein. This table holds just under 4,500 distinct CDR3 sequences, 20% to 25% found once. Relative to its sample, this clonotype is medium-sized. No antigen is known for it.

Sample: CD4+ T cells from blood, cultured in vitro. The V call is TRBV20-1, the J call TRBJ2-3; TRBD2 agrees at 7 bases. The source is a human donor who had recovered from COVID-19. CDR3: CSARSIQRGYTDTQYF. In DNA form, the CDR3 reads TGCAGTGCTAGATCCATTCAGCGGGGCTACACAGATACGCAGTATTTT.